A selection of T cell receptor beta chains follows, all from one sample in a study of T cell responses to AZD1222 COVID-19 vaccine. TCRdb's table, derived via immunoSEQ multiplex PCR, lists solely in-frame clones and lacks some. The sample lists 110,000 or so clones; 75% to 90% were seen once. The sample here was peripheral blood, taken 28 days after the second AZD1222 dose. These receptors were obtained from an adult who received the AZD1222 COVID-19 vaccine. The CDR3 runs from the conserved cysteine through the conserved F or W. D genes are given only for firm matches. Clone size is given for some rows only: seen once, a few or many times, or a class if the clone is expanded.

v_call	cdr3_length	clone_size	j_call	d_call	cdr3_aa	cdr3_nt
TRBV9	16	.	TRBJ2-3	.	CASSVSAGGGTDTQYF	TGTGCCAGCAGCGTATCTGCAGGCGGGGGCACAGATACGCAGTATTTT
TRBV2	13	.	TRBJ1-1	.	CASSIRMNTEAFF	TGTGCCAGCAGTATACGGATGAACACTGAAGCTTTCTTT
TRBV7-3	13	.	TRBJ2-1	TRBD1	CASSSTGVNEQFF	TGTGCCAGCAGCTCGACAGGGGTCAATGAGCAGTTCTTC
TRBV15	13	.	TRBJ1-1	.	CATTSTGDTEAFF	TGTGCCACCACCTCGACCGGGGACACTGAAGCTTTCTTT
TRBV27	13	.	TRBJ1-1	.	CASSFDTNTEAFF	TGTGCCAGCAGTTTCGACACAAACACTGAAGCTTTCTTT
TRBV11-2	15	.	TRBJ2-1	.	CASSLVGSGYNEQFF	TGTGCCAGCAGCTTAGTTGGGTCAGGCTACAATGAGCAGTTCTTC
TRBV11-2	14	.	TRBJ2-7	.	CASSLGGRSYEQYF	TGTGCCAGCAGCTTAGGAGGTAGATCCTACGAGCAGTACTTC
TRBV6-1	11	.	TRBJ2-5	.	CASSEVGTQYF	TGTGCCAGCAGTGAGGTCGGGACCCAGTACTTC
TRBV28	14	.	TRBJ2-1	.	CASTRDSYRDEQFF	TGTGCCAGCACTCGGGACTCCTACCGAGATGAGCAGTTCTTC
TRBV4-1	14	.	TRBJ2-3	.	CASSQGDGTDTQYF	TGCGCCAGCAGCCAGGGGGACGGTACAGATACGCAGTATTTT
TRBV11-3	15	.	TRBJ2-7	.	CASSLRRRSAYEQYF	TGTGCCAGCAGCCTTAGACGGAGGTCTGCATACGAGCAGTACTTC
TRBV2	13	few	TRBJ2-1	TRBD2	CASRGTNDNEQFF	TGTGCCAGCAGGGGGACTAATGACAATGAGCAGTTCTTC
TRBV2	16	.	TRBJ2-1	.	CASSAVGGFSYNEQFF	TGTGCCAGCAGTGCCGTAGGGGGGTTCTCCTACAATGAGCAGTTCTTC
TRBV7-9	16	.	TRBJ2-3	TRBD1	CASSPRDRGFSDTQYF	TGTGCCAGCAGCCCCCGGGACAGGGGTTTTTCAGATACGCAGTATTTT
TRBV4-1	14	.	TRBJ1-2	.	CASLGAALIDGYTF	TGCGCCAGCTTAGGAGCCGCACTAATAGATGGCTACACCTTC
TRBV18	14	.	TRBJ1-3	.	CASGPRGGRNTIYF	TGTGCCAGCGGGCCTCGCGGGGGACGAAACACCATATATTTT
TRBV30	15	.	TRBJ2-1	TRBD2	CAWSVLAGDHNEQFF	TGTGCCTGGAGTGTCCTAGCGGGGGACCACAATGAGCAGTTCTTC
TRBV30	13	.	TRBJ2-5	.	CAWSVLAGGTQYF	TGTGCCTGGAGTGTACTAGCCGGGGGGACCCAGTACTTC
TRBV18	14	.	TRBJ2-7	TRBD1	CASSPPGYRGRTYF	TGTGCCAGCTCACCACCGGGATACAGGGGGCGGACGTACTTC
TRBV28	13	.	TRBJ1-1	.	CASSLGVVTEAFF	TGTGCCAGCAGTTTAGGGGTGGTCACTGAAGCTTTCTTT
TRBV6-1	14	.	TRBJ1-4	TRBD1	CASSEQGAWEKLFF	TGTGCCAGCAGTGAACAGGGGGCTTGGGAAAAACTGTTTTTT
TRBV19	17	.	TRBJ2-1	.	CASSIDRAATSSNEQFF	TGTGCCAGTAGTATAGATAGGGCAGCGACCTCCTCCAATGAGCAGTTCTTC
TRBV21-1	17	.	TRBJ2-1	.	CASSKAQNEKGLNEQFF	TGTGCCAGCAGCAAAGCCCAGAACGAAAAAGGCCTCAATGAGCAGTTCTTC
TRBV27	17	.	TRBJ2-7	TRBD1	CASSYPIFRQGVYEQYF	TGTGCCAGCAGCTATCCAATCTTCCGGCAGGGGGTGTACGAGCAGTACTTC
TRBV30	17	.	TRBJ2-7	TRBD1	CAWRAGQGRGGAYEQYF	TGTGCCTGGAGAGCTGGACAGGGTCGAGGAGGGGCCTACGAGCAGTACTTC
TRBV24-1	13	.	TRBJ2-7	.	CATGGDSSYEQYF	TGTGCCACCGGGGGGGACAGTTCCTACGAGCAGTACTTC
TRBV25-1	14	.	TRBJ1-4	.	CASSTRGGYEKLFF	TGTGCCAGCAGTACCCGGGGAGGGTACGAAAAACTGTTTTTT
TRBV12-3/TRBV12-4	13	.	TRBJ1-5	.	CASSFQEGQPQHF	TGTGCCAGCAGTTTCCAGGAGGGTCAGCCCCAGCATTTT
TRBV10-2	15	.	TRBJ2-1	.	CASRPRDPNVNEQFF	TGCGCCAGCCGACCCCGGGACCCCAACGTCAATGAGCAGTTCTTC
TRBV29-1	11	.	TRBJ1-1	TRBD1	CSVGTGLEAFF	TGCAGCGTAGGGACAGGGCTTGAAGCTTTCTTT
TRBV9	18	.	TRBJ2-3	TRBD2	CASSLGGRGGPSTDTQYF	TGTGCCAGCAGCCTTGGTGGTCGGGGGGGCCCAAGCACAGATACGCAGTATTTT
TRBV4-1	16	.	TRBJ2-2	TRBD1	CASSRNRGRGTGELFF	TGCGCCAGCAGCCGCAACAGGGGGCGCGGCACCGGGGAGCTGTTTTTT
TRBV30	13	.	TRBJ2-7	TRBD1	CAWTDRGVYEQYF	TGTGCCTGGACCGACAGGGGAGTTTACGAGCAGTACTTC
TRBV11-2	15	.	TRBJ2-3	.	CASSLKGADTDTQYF	TGTGCCAGCAGCTTAAAGGGAGCGGACACAGATACGCAGTATTTT
TRBV9	14	.	TRBJ2-4	TRBD2	CASSPGLVKNIQYF	TGTGCCAGCAGCCCCGGACTAGTCAAAAACATTCAGTACTTC
TRBV30	12	.	TRBJ1-1	.	CAWSVGNTEAFF	TGTGCCTGGAGTGTGGGGAACACTGAAGCTTTCTTT
TRBV18	14	.	TRBJ2-1	TRBD1	CASSPGQGYNEQFF	TGTGCCAGCTCACCGGGACAGGGGTACAATGAGCAGTTCTTC
TRBV11-2	14	.	TRBJ2-4	.	CASTDRINQDIQYF	TGTGCCAGCACTGATAGGATAAACCAGGACATTCAGTACTTC
TRBV6-5	14	once	TRBJ1-4	.	CASSYGQGGEKLFF	TGTGCCAGCAGTTACGGGCAGGGAGGTGAAAAACTGTTTTTT
TRBV28	15	.	TRBJ2-7	.	CASSLPLQTGYEQYF	TGTGCCAGCAGTTTACCCCTTCAAACAGGGTACGAGCAGTACTTC
TRBV19	17	.	TRBJ2-1	.	CASSIVGHPGTYNEQFF	TGTGCCAGTAGTATAGTAGGGCACCCCGGGACCTACAATGAGCAGTTCTTC
TRBV28	14	.	TRBJ2-7	TRBD1	CASSPGRGPYEQYF	TGTGCCAGCAGCCCCGGTAGGGGGCCCTACGAGCAGTACTTC
TRBV7-8	13	.	TRBJ1-5	.	CASSLARDQPQHF	TGTGCCAGCAGCCTAGCAAGGGATCAGCCCCAGCATTTT
TRBV9	15	.	TRBJ1-1	.	CASSPGGGLNTEAFF	TGTGCCAGCAGCCCGGGGGGGGGTCTGAACACTGAAGCTTTCTTT
TRBV14	13	.	TRBJ1-5	.	CASSQQRNQPQHF	TGTGCCAGCAGCCAACAACGGAATCAGCCCCAGCATTTT